Shown below are 10 T cell receptor beta chains from a single sample sequenced in a study of shared clonotypes between healthy human individuals. Profiled with immunoSEQ multiplex PCR; TCRdb holds only in-frame clones, not every one. The sample yields 2 million to 2.5 million clones, around 90% seen once. The sequenced material came from naive CD4+ T cells from PBMCs. Subset given: CD45RA+ positively selected. All receptors derive from a man aged 18 to 29 in good health. Some clones in this sample may be carry-over from other donors' samples.

This clone was observed at least ten times. The chain carries TRBV18 and TRBJ2-7; D is perhaps TRBD1 or TRBD2 (6 bases each). Trimming stripped 4 bases from V and 2 bases from J, with 12 bases between. CDR1 is KGHSH, CDR2 LQKENI, per germline. This CDR3 is 14 amino acids long. CDR3 in amino acids: CASSRGAGTYEQYF. In DNA form, the CDR3 reads TGTGCCAGCTCACGGGGGGCGGGGACCTACGAGCAGTACTTC.

The chain recombines TRBV28 with TRBJ2-3; 12 nucleotides agree with TRBD1. Germline CDR1 and CDR2: MDHEN and SYDVKM. V lost 2 bases and J lost 7; bases outside the gene matches: 7. This CDR3 has 16 amino acids. CDR3 DNA: TGTGCCAGCAGTTTAGGATGGGACAGGGGGCTGAATACGCAGTATTTT. Residues: CASSLGWDRGLNTQYF. Based on the CDR3 plus reference TRBV28 and TRBJ2-3, the full variable domain is DVKVTQSSRYLVKRTGEKVFLECVQDMDHENMFWYRQDPGLGLRLIYFSYDVKMKEKGDIPEGYSVSREKKERFSLILESASTNQTSMYLCASSLGWDRGLNTQYFGPGTRLTVL.

The chain uses TRBV5-1 and TRBJ1-3, with TRBD1 matching over 9 bases. The CDR3 runs 14 residues. The junction had 3 bases not matched to a gene; V was cut back by 4 bases and J by 4 bases. From germline, CDR1 is SGHRS and CDR2 YFSETQ. In DNA, the CDR3 is TGCGCCAGCAGCAGGACAGGGGTAGGAAACACCATATATTTT. Protein product: CASSRTGVGNTIYF.

The rearrangement joins TRBV11-3 to TRBJ2-1, with D possibly being TRBD1 (5 bases). Between the trimmed V and J ends, which lost 1 base and 0 bases, there was a span of 10 bases. Germline V lookup: CDR1 SGHNT, CDR2 YENEEA. The CDR3 loop spans 16 amino acids. This chain's CDR3 is CASSLVPQGSYNEQFF. As DNA, the CDR3 is TGTGCCAGCAGCTTAGTCCCCCAGGGCTCCTACAATGAGCAGTTCTTC.

The chain links TRBV21-1 to TRBJ2-7; the tabulated D call, TRBD1, remains unverified against the DNA. TRBV21-1 is noted as a pseudogene. The CDR3 consists of 12 residues. The CDR3 here is CASSGFFYEQYF. CDR3 sequence (DNA): TGTGCCAGCAGCGGCTTCTTCTACGAGCAGTACTTC.

The chain uses TRBV9 and TRBJ2-5; D remains unclear. CDR1 SGDLS and CDR2 YYNGEE come from the germline V gene. The CDR3 consists of 16 residues. V dropped 4 bases and J dropped 2 bases, with 18 bases sitting between them. The CDR3 nucleotides read TGTGCCAGCAGCCCCACGGCCGGGTACGGACAAGAGACCCAGTACTTC. It encodes CASSPTAGYGQETQYF.

This chain connects TRBV9 to TRBJ2-7; 8 bases line up with TRBD2. Per germline, CDR1 SGDLS and CDR2 YYNGEE. J was trimmed by 6 bases and V by 0 bases; bases with no gene match: 5. The CDR3 runs to 14 residues. The CDR3 region is CASSVGGTSAEQYF. The CDR3, as DNA: TGTGCCAGCAGCGTAGGGGGGACTAGTGCCGAGCAGTACTTC.

V is TRBV9 and J is TRBJ1-4, with TRBD1 identical over 8 bases. Trimming cost V 3 bases and J 7 bases; bases outside gene matches: 8. This CDR3 contains 15 residues. Germline V gives CDR1 SGDLS, CDR2 YYNGEE. In DNA, the CDR3 is TGTGCCAGCAGCGCCGGGACAGGTTGGGGTGAAAAACTGTTTTTT. Translation gives CASSAGTGWGEKLFF.

This chain links TRBV10-3 with TRBJ2-1; TRBD2 aligns across 9 bases. The germline CDR1 and CDR2 sequences are ENHRY and SYGVKD. Trimming removed 5 bases from V and 6 bases from J; junction bases left unmatched: 5. CDR3 length equals 14 residues. The CDR3 DNA reads TGTGCCATCAGTCCCGCTAGCGGGGTCAATGAGCAGTTCTTC. Its protein product is CAISPASGVNEQFF.

This chain joins TRBV6-4 and TRBJ1-3; unclear D gene. Germline CDR1 and CDR2: MRHNA and SNTAGT. The CDR3 covers 16 residues. Trimming left V 4 bases short and J 1 base short, with 14 bases between. The CDR3 DNA follows: TGTGCCAGCAGTGCCCCTAAAGCGAATTCTGGAAACACCATATATTTT. It yields the protein CASSAPKANSGNTIYF.